This T cell receptor (beta chain) was identified during a study of radiotherapy plus CTLA-4 blockade in lung cancer. Study-level findings and limits: In blood, tumor-derived TCR clones expanded after radiotherapy plus ipilimumab.

V trimming: 1 base; J trimming: 5 bases; junction bases outside the gene matches: 9. Per germline, CDR1 SGHRS and CDR2 YFSETQ. This CDR3 is built from 17 residues. This clone was observed a handful of times. Its antigen is unknown. Method: immunoSEQ multiplex PCR; TCRdb's copy keeps in-frame clones and lacks some. The sample carries around 50,000 clones, 80% to 90% recorded once. The starting material was peripheral blood, obtained from a patient treated with radiotherapy plus ipilimumab. This receptor was obtained from a human donor with non-small cell lung cancer that progressed on radiotherapy plus ipilimumab. Some clones in this sample may be carry-over from other donors' samples. The V and J genes are TRBV5-1 and TRBJ2-2; 9 nucleotides match TRBD1. The CDR3 DNA is TGCGCCAGCAGCTTGAGACCTACAGGGGGCAGGACCGGGGAGCTGTTTTTT. The encoded protein is CASSLRPTGGRTGELFF.